One and the same sample provided the 5 T cell receptor beta chains below, sequenced in a study of T cell responses to AZD1222 COVID-19 vaccine. Assay: immunoSEQ multiplex PCR; the TCRdb copy retains only in-frame clones and omits some. The sample lists roughly 120,000 clones, about 88% occurring once. The sequencing here drew on peripheral blood, taken on day 0 of MenACWY control vaccination. All receptors come from an adult in good health.

The V and J genes are TRBV18 and TRBJ1-1, with D unresolved. There are 16 residues in the CDR3. Germline lookup yields CDR1 KGHSH and CDR2 LQKENI. The V end lost 8 bases, the J end lost 3 bases, and 22 bases lay between the germline ends. The CDR3: CASVTGPRGWDTEAFF. The CDR3 DNA sequence: TGTGCCAGCGTCACCGGCCCTCGAGGGTGGGACACTGAAGCTTTCTTT.

This sequence joins TRBV18 and TRBJ2-7, with 12 bases lining up with TRBD2. The CDR3 totals 18 residues. V lost 4 bases and J lost 2; bases outside the gene matches: 12. Germline CDR1 and CDR2: KGHSH and LQKENI. CDR3 DNA sequence: TGTGCCAGCTCACTGGGAATACAGGGACTAGCGGGCACCTACGAGCAGTACTTC. Amino acids: CASSLGIQGLAGTYEQYF.

The rearrangement links TRBV11-2 to TRBJ2-3, with 9 nucleotides matching TRBD2. This CDR3 region has 16 residues. The junction had 10 bases not matched to a gene; V was cut back by 4 bases and J by 5 bases. Looked up from germline, CDR1 is SGHAT and CDR2 is FQNNGV. The CDR3 DNA follows: TGTGCCAGCAGCTCGTTCCTAGCGGGAAAAAGAGATACGCAGTATTTT. Residues: CASSSFLAGKRDTQYF.

The chain joins TRBV18 to TRBJ1-2; D might be TRBD1 (5 bases). The CDR3 consists of 15 residues. From germline, CDR1 is KGHSH and CDR2 LQKENI. Trimming removed 3 bases from V and 8 bases from J, with 19 bases in between. In DNA form, the CDR3 reads TGTGCCAGCTCACCCGGACCTCTCGGGACGAGCGGCTACACCTTC. Translated, it gives CASSPGPLGTSGYTF.

The V gene is TRBV3-1 (or the pseudogene TRBV3-2), the J gene TRBJ2-1; maybe TRBD1 (5 bases). The germline CDR1 and CDR2 sequences are LGHDT and YNNKEL (reference sequence). The CDR3 length is 17 residues. Trimming left V 5 bases short and J 4 bases short, with 21 bases between. CDR3 DNA sequence: TGTGCCAGCAGCTCTCCCTACAGGATCCTTCGTTACAATGAGCAGTTCTTC. Protein product: CASSSPYRILRYNEQFF.